These 27 T cell receptor beta chains were sequenced from one sample in a study of beta chain features in type 1 diabetes. Overall study findings and caveats: The study found moderately but significantly shorter TCRB CDR3s in all four CD4+ subsets of Type 1 diabetes patients.

Expressed TCRB transcripts got sequenced, as all isolated RNA was reverse transcribed. The table came from immunoSEQ multiplex PCR; TCRdb's copy has only in-frame clones and leaves some out. The table includes approximately 170,000 clones, approximately 7.9% detected once. No antigen has been identified for these receptors. Sequencing input: central memory CD4+ T cells from blood. Every receptor here comes from a man younger than 35 with type 1 diabetes.

The table lists this clone with a few counts. The chain combines TRBV2 with TRBJ2-1, with a weak D call TRBD1 (6 bases). V gave up 6 bases and J gave up 7 bases, with 13 bases separating them. Germline values: CDR1 SNHLY, CDR2 FYNNEI. The CDR3 loop spans 13 amino acids. The CDR3 nucleotides are TGTGCCAGCAGGGGCGAACAGGGTAATGAGCAGTTCTTC. It translates to CASRGEQGNEQFF.

V gene TRBV5-1 combines with J gene TRBJ2-5, with D perhaps TRBD2 (6 bases). Trimming stripped 6 bases from V and 5 bases from J, with 17 bases between. The CDR3 loop spans 14 amino acids. Germline CDR1 and CDR2: SGHRS and YFSETQ. In DNA form, the CDR3 reads TGCGCCAGCATCAAGCGGAGGGGAAGGGAGACCCAGTACTTC. It is translated as CASIKRRGRETQYF.

This rearrangement joins TRBV18 to TRBJ1-2; tentatively, D is TRBD1 (5 bases). Germline loops: CDR1 KGHSH, CDR2 LQKENI. The V end was cut by 6 bases, the J end by 2 bases, with 10 bases between. The CDR3 extends over 13 amino acids. The CDR3 DNA sequence: TGTGCCAGCTCCGGAGGGGTGAACTATGGCTACACCTTC. It is translated as CASSGGVNYGYTF. Full variable domain (remainder filled in from reference TRBV18 and TRBJ1-2): NAGVMQNPRHLVRRRGQEARLRCSPMKGHSHVYWYRQLPEEGLKFMVYLQKENIIDESGMPKERFSAEFPKEGPSILRIQQVVRGDSAAYFCASSGGVNYGYTFGSGTRLTVV.

This clone has a handful of counts. As DNA, the CDR3 is TGCGCCAGCAGCCAAGTTATAGCCTTTGATGGGGAGCAGTTCTTC. It codes for CASSQVIAFDGEQFF. This chain links TRBV4-1 with TRBJ2-1; unclear D gene. This CDR3 is built from 15 residues. Trimming shortened V by 1 base and J by 10 bases, and 17 bases separated the two germline ends. In germline, CDR1 is MGHRA, CDR2 YSYEKL.

The chain employs TRBV2 and TRBJ1-1, with TRBD1 matching over 10 bases. This CDR3 is built from 14 residues. The V segment lost 3 bases and the J segment 5 bases; nucleotides outside the gene matches: 3. Germline-derived CDR1 and CDR2 are SNHLY and FYNNEI. This CDR3 reads CASSERTGGTEAFF. In nucleotides, the CDR3 is TGTGCCAGCAGTGAGAGGACAGGGGGTACTGAAGCTTTCTTT.

This clone was observed at least ten times. In DNA, the CDR3 is TGTGCCAGCAGTGCGGGACAGGGCGAGCAGTTCTTC. Amino acid sequence: CASSAGQGEQFF. The chain employs TRBV2 and TRBJ2-1; 9 bases line up with TRBD1. CDR1 and CDR2 (germline): SNHLY, FYNNEI. This CDR3 region has 12 residues. The J segment lost 10 bases and the V segment lost 4 bases, leaving 2 bases of the junction unmatched.

The sample holds a few counts of this clone. This chain uses TRBV5-6 with TRBJ2-3; 7 bases map to TRBD2. CDR1 and CDR2 from the germline V gene are SGHDT and YYEEEE. J was trimmed by 6 bases and V by 10 bases; bases with no gene match: 14. CDR3 length: 14 amino acids. CDR3 loop: CAGGLSGISDTQYF. The CDR3 nucleotides are TGTGCCGGCGGACTAAGCGGGATTTCGGATACGCAGTATTTT.

This clone has only a few counts. V and J are TRBV6-6 and TRBJ1-4; D unclear. Trimming took off 2 bases at V and 7 bases at J, with 11 bases between the two ends. Looked up from germline, CDR1 is MNHNY and CDR2 is SVGAGI (reference sequence). The CDR3 has 14 residues. The CDR3 is CASSYGGSFEKLFF. The DNA of the CDR3 is TGTGCCAGCAGTTACGGTGGGAGCTTTGAAAAACTGTTTTTT.

The gene calls are TRBV10-3 and TRBJ2-5; 7 bases are shared with TRBD1. The J call is uncertain, as TRBJ2-7 better fits the DNA end. Germline CDR1 ENHRY, CDR2 SYGVKD. The CDR3 covers 12 residues. CDR3 amino acids: CAISTGAYEQYF. The CDR3 DNA reads as TGTGCCATCAGTACAGGGGCCTACGAGCAGTACTTC.

The V call is TRBV5-4, the J call TRBJ1-1; 7 bases agree with TRBD1. The CDR3 totals 14 residues. CDR1 is SGHNT and CDR2 is YYREEE in the germline V gene (reference sequence). The trim removed 0 bases at V and 4 bases at J, leaving 3 bases unmatched. The CDR3, as DNA: TGTGCCAGCAGCTTGGGACAGGGAGGCACTGAAGCTTTCTTT. Translating it yields CASSLGQGGTEAFF.

Only a few counts were recorded for this clone. The chain joins TRBV29-1 to TRBJ2-7; TRBD2 aligns across 13 bases. Germline V lookup: CDR1 SQVTM, CDR2 ANQGSEA. V lost 8 bases to trimming and J lost 6 bases; unmatched junction nucleotides: 4. The CDR3 covers 12 residues. For the CDR3, the DNA is TGCAGCACTAGGACTAGCGGGGGCGAGCAGTACTTC. This codes for CSTRTSGGEQYF.

J is TRBJ2-7 and V is TRBV19; 12 bases are a match to TRBD1. The V gene's germline CDR1 is LNHDA and CDR2 SQIVND (reference sequence). Unmatched junction bases numbered 12, after V lost 8 bases and J lost 4 bases. The length of the CDR3 is 16 residues. CDR3 amino acids: CASGWDRGRFGYEQYF. The CDR3 nucleotides are TGTGCCAGTGGCTGGGACAGGGGGCGCTTTGGGTACGAGCAGTACTTC.

The V and J genes are TRBV20-1 and TRBJ1-1; D perhaps matches TRBD1 (5 bases). Trimming removed 5 bases at V and 5 bases at J, with 9 bases between. Germline V CDR1 and CDR2: DFQATT, SNEGSKA (reference sequence). The CDR3 consists of 11 residues. The CDR3: CSAGGRTEAFF. For the CDR3, the DNA is TGCAGTGCTGGGGGGAGGACTGAAGCTTTCTTT.

The chain has TRBV21-1 and TRBJ1-2. TRBV21-1 represents a pseudogene. The CDR3 has 11 residues. CDR3 loop: CAAERFRGGTF. Written as DNA, the CDR3 is TGTGCAGCAGAGAGGTTTAGGGGAGGCACCTTC.

This clone was seen a single time. The chain couples TRBV5-1 to TRBJ2-1; 8 bases align to TRBD1. Germline-derived CDR1 and CDR2 are SGHRS and YFSETQ. The trim removed 3 bases at V and 5 bases at J, leaving 7 bases unmatched. This CDR3 region has 15 residues. The CDR3 reads CASSSRQGQDNEQFF. In nucleotides, the CDR3 is TGCGCCAGCAGCTCGAGACAGGGGCAGGACAATGAGCAGTTCTTC.

This clone was recorded at least ten times. The chain has TRBV4-3 and TRBJ2-2; D not resolved. Germline V CDR1 and CDR2: LGHNA, YSLEER. The length of the CDR3 is 15 residues. The germline V and J ends were trimmed by 2 bases and 0 bases, with 7 bases remaining between them. Here the CDR3 reads CASSQLLANTGELFF. The CDR3 bases are TGCGCCAGCAGCCAACTCCTCGCGAACACCGGGGAGCTGTTTTTT.

This clone was recorded a few times. The chain employs TRBV5-1 and TRBJ2-7; the D gene is possibly TRBD2 (5 bases). V was cut by 0 bases and J by 7 bases, with 11 bases left in between. Germline V gene lookup returns CDR1 SGHRS and CDR2 YFSETQ. The CDR3 spans 13 residues. CDR3 sequence: CASSLGVAGEQYF. DNA of the CDR3: TGCGCCAGCAGCTTGGGAGTTGCGGGTGAGCAGTACTTC.

This chain joins TRBV30 and TRBJ1-2; 7 positions agree with TRBD1. J gave up 8 bases and V 5 bases, and 2 bases lay outside the gene matches. The germline CDR1 and CDR2 sequences are GTSNPN and SVGIG (reference sequence). CDR3 length: 10 amino acids. The CDR3 nucleotides are TGTGCCTGGGGGGACAGAGGCTACACCTTC. As protein: CAWGDRGYTF.

This clone came up a few times. Here the CDR3 reads CASSPQGDTGELFF. The CDR3 bases are TGCGCCAGCAGCCCCCAGGGCGACACCGGGGAGCTGTTTTTT. The rearrangement uses TRBV4-3 and TRBJ2-2; the D gene is possibly TRBD1 (5 bases). This CDR3 is built from 14 residues. The V end was cut by 4 bases, the J end by 3 bases, with 9 bases between. Germline V gene sequence: CDR1 LGHNA, CDR2 YSLEER.

The DNA of the CDR3 is TGTGCCAGCAGCGTAGCGGGGGACCGGGAGCTGTTTTTT. Translated, it gives CASSVAGDRELFF. The chain is built from TRBV9 and TRBJ2-2; a possible D gene is TRBD2 (6 bases). There are 13 residues in the CDR3. Germline-derived CDR1 and CDR2 are SGDLS and YYNGEE. With 0 bases removed from V and 9 bases from J, the gap between germline ends came to 9 bases.

J is TRBJ2-5 and V is TRBV18; D unresolved. Germline lookup yields CDR1 KGHSH and CDR2 LQKENI. This CDR3 region has 12 residues. With 3 bases removed from V and 0 bases from J, the gap between germline ends came to 2 bases. CDR3 nucleotide sequence: TGTGCCAGCTCACCCGACCAAGAGACCCAGTACTTC. Translating it yields CASSPDQETQYF.

The chain uses TRBV28 and TRBJ1-2, with TRBD1 identical over 10 bases. This CDR3 has 13 amino acids. Germline lookup yields CDR1 MDHEN and CDR2 SYDVKM. V lost 10 bases, J lost 4 bases, and 6 bases stayed unmatched. CDR3 DNA: TGTGCCACAGAGACAGGGGGCCTCTATGGCTACACCTTC. Encoded protein: CATETGGLYGYTF.

This sequence joins TRBV13 and TRBJ2-5; D is perhaps TRBD2 (6 bases). The CDR3 spans 15 residues. Germline CDR1 reads PRHDT; CDR2 reads FYEKMQ (reference sequence). Trimming removed 3 bases from V and 1 base from J, with 12 bases in between. This CDR3 reads CASSLGLGPQETQYF. CDR3 DNA sequence: TGTGCCAGCAGCTTGGGACTGGGACCCCAAGAGACCCAGTACTTC.

This clone was seen a few times. The V and J genes are TRBV29-1 and TRBJ2-1, with D uncertain. Germline V gene lookup returns CDR1 SQVTM and CDR2 ANQGSEA. This CDR3 is built from 15 residues. V gave up 3 bases and J gave up 7 bases, with 19 bases separating them. The CDR3 sequence is CSVETSARRRNEQFF. CDR3 coding DNA: TGCAGCGTTGAGACATCGGCTCGAAGGCGTAATGAGCAGTTCTTC.

V usage is TRBV7-8 and J usage is TRBJ1-4, with a tentative D call TRBD1 (6 bases). CDR3 size: 13 residues. The V gene lost 5 bases and the J gene lost 8 bases, with 12 bases spanning the gap. CDR1 is SGHVS and CDR2 is FQNEAQ in the germline V gene. CDR3 region: CASSRTGYEKLFF. The CDR3 coding sequence is TGTGCCAGCAGCCGTACAGGGTACGAAAAACTGTTTTTT. Full variable domain (missing parts from reference TRBV7-8 and TRBJ1-4): GAGVSQSPRYKVAKRGQDVALRCDPISGHVSLFWYQQALGQGPEFLTYFQNEAQLDKSGLPSDRFFAERPEGSVSTLKIQRTQQEDSAVYLCASSRTGYEKLFFGSGTQLSVL.

The V gene is TRBV9, the J gene TRBJ2-1; TRBD1 is a possible D gene (5 bases). V was shortened by 1 base and J by 5 bases, with 16 bases between the two germline ends. The germline V gene encodes CDR1 SGDLS and CDR2 YYNGEE. CDR3 length: 16 residues. DNA of the CDR3: TGTGCCAGCAGCGTACAGGGTGGTTGGCTGAACAATGAGCAGTTCTTC. Translated, it gives CASSVQGGWLNNEQFF.

The V gene is TRBV5-4, the J gene TRBJ1-2; 8 positions agree with TRBD1. V was pared by 7 bases and J by 4 bases, with 9 bases of the junction left unmatched. The CDR3 spans 14 residues. CDR1 and CDR2 (germline): SGHNT, YYREEE (reference sequence). The CDR3 loop is CASSAAGGAYGYTF. CDR3 nucleotides: TGTGCCAGCTCGGCGGCAGGGGGCGCCTATGGCTACACCTTC.